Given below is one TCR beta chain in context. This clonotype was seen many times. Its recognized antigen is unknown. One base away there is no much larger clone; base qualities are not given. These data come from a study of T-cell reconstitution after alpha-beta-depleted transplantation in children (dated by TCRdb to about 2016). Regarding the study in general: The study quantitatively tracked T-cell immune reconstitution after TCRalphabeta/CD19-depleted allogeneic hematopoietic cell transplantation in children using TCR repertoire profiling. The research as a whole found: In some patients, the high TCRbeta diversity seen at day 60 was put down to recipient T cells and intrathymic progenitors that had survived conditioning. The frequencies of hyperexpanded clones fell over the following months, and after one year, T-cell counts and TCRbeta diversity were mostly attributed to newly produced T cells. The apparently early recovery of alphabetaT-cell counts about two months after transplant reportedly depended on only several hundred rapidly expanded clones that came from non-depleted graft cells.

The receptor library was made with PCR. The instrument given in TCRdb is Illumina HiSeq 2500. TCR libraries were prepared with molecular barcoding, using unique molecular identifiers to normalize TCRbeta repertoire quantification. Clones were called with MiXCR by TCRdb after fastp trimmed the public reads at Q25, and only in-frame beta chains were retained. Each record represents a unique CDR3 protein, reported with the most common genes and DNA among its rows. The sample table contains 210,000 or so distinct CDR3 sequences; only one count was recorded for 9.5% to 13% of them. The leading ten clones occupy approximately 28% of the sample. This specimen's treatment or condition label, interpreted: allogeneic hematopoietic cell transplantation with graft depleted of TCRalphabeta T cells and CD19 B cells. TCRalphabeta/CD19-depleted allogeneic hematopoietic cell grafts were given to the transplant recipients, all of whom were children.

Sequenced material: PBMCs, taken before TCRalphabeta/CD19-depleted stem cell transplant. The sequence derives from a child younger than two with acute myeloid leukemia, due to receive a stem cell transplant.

The DNA sequence follows: TGTGCCAGCAGTTTAGGTCACCGGGGTCAGCCCCAGCATTTT. Translated, this is CASSLGHRGQPQHF. In this chain, TRBV12-3 or TRBV12-4 is recombined with TRBJ1-5; the D gene cannot be resolved reliably. From its cysteine to its phenylalanine, the CDR3 spans 14 amino acids. CDR3 DNA is the only sequence kept; it has 42 bases, read in frame from the first base. The trim is 1 base for V and 6 bases for J, with a gap of 10 bases between the germline ends.